This T cell receptor (beta chain) was obtained from a study of blood T cell repertoires in COVID-19. As for the study in general: PBMCs, B-cell-depleted T cells, or T cells were the source of the cDNA or gDNA that made up the material.

One Seattle source followed patients from active infection through their disease course. Authors' methods: Reference gene primer amplification gave estimated nucleated cell counts. Data came from immunoSEQ multiplex PCR; TCRdb stores just in-frame clones and leaves some out. V, J and clone size are those of that table, while D and trimming were read from the DNA. The sample has some 130,000 clones, approximately 89% seen once. CDR1 is SGHTA, CDR2 FQGNSA, per germline. With 4 bases clipped from V and 9 bases from J, the junction kept 10 bases outside the gene matches. The CDR3 loop spans 15 amino acids.

J is TRBJ2-1 and V is TRBV7-2, with 9 positions matching TRBD2. The sequenced sample consisted of peripheral blood. The receptor was derived from a woman aged 70-85 years with COVID-19, enrolled during active disease. Here the CDR3 DNA reads TGTGCCAGCAGCTCCGGCCCCGGTAGCGGGGGTGAGCAGTTCTTC. Translating it yields CASSSGPGSGGEQFF.